These T cell receptor beta chains were read from a single sample in a study of cytomegalovirus exposure and HLA in healthy donors. Sequencing was performed with immunoSEQ multiplex PCR; in TCRdb, only in-frame clones are kept and a portion is missing. The profile shows about 120,000 clones, around 84% of them singletons. Sequenced sample: PBMCs. These receptor sequences come from a woman younger than 45 in good health and CMV-seronegative. The CDR3 runs from the conserved cysteine through the conserved F or W. Fields, in order: D gene, V gene, clone size, J gene, CDR3 protein, CDR3 DNA. A D gene is named only where the DNA matches it firmly. Clone sizes are given selectively: once, few, many, or a class where the clone is expanded.

d_call: TRBD1
v_call: TRBV11-2
clone_size: -
j_call: TRBJ1-6
cdr3_aa: CASSLDPFRTGGSPLHF
cdr3_nt: TGTGCCAGCAGCTTAGATCCTTTTCGGACAGGTGGTTCACCCCTCCACTTT

d_call: -
v_call: TRBV29-1
clone_size: -
j_call: TRBJ1-1
cdr3_aa: CSVDQGGTEAFF
cdr3_nt: TGCAGCGTTGACCAGGGAGGGACTGAAGCTTTCTTT

d_call: -
v_call: TRBV6-5
clone_size: -
j_call: TRBJ2-2
cdr3_aa: CASSYSTASRTGELFF
cdr3_nt: TGTGCCAGCAGTTACTCGACTGCGTCTCGAACCGGGGAGCTGTTTTTT

d_call: -
v_call: TRBV7-9
clone_size: -
j_call: TRBJ2-2
cdr3_aa: CASNSGGSNTGELFF
cdr3_nt: TGTGCCAGCAACTCTGGGGGGTCGAACACCGGGGAGCTGTTTTTT

d_call: -
v_call: TRBV11-2
clone_size: once
j_call: TRBJ1-1
cdr3_aa: CASSLGTTEGTEAFF
cdr3_nt: TGTGCCAGCAGCTTAGGGACAACGGAAGGCACTGAAGCTTTCTTT

d_call: TRBD1
v_call: TRBV27
clone_size: -
j_call: TRBJ2-7
cdr3_aa: CASSGTGGFYEQYF
cdr3_nt: TGTGCCAGCAGCGGGACAGGGGGCTTCTACGAGCAGTACTTC

d_call: TRBD1
v_call: TRBV25-1
clone_size: -
j_call: TRBJ2-7
cdr3_aa: CASSEWDRDYEQYF
cdr3_nt: TGTGCCAGCAGTGAATGGGACAGGGATTACGAGCAGTACTTC

d_call: TRBD1
v_call: TRBV6-6
clone_size: -
j_call: TRBJ2-2
cdr3_aa: CATSRDRYTGELFF
cdr3_nt: TGTGCCACCAGCCGGGACAGGTACACCGGGGAGCTGTTTTTT

d_call: TRBD1
v_call: TRBV28
clone_size: -
j_call: TRBJ1-5
cdr3_aa: CASSGGPNQPQHF
cdr3_nt: TGTGCCAGCTCAGGGGGACCTAATCAGCCCCAGCATTTT

d_call: -
v_call: TRBV6-1
clone_size: -
j_call: TRBJ1-5
cdr3_aa: CASSDGGTPLNQPQHF
cdr3_nt: TGTGCCAGCAGTGATGGGGGGACCCCGCTCAATCAGCCCCAGCATTTT

d_call: -
v_call: TRBV11-2
clone_size: -
j_call: TRBJ1-1
cdr3_aa: CASRVTGSLMNTEAFF
cdr3_nt: TGTGCCAGCAGAGTAACAGGGTCCTTGATGAACACTGAAGCTTTCTTT

d_call: TRBD1
v_call: TRBV4-3
clone_size: -
j_call: TRBJ1-3
cdr3_aa: CASSKLTGGHPGNTIYF
cdr3_nt: TGCGCCAGCAGCAAACTAACAGGGGGACACCCTGGAAACACCATATATTTT

d_call: TRBD1
v_call: TRBV7-9
clone_size: -
j_call: TRBJ2-7
cdr3_aa: CASSYPEGQGGYEQYF
cdr3_nt: TGTGCCAGCAGCTACCCAGAGGGACAGGGAGGCTACGAGCAGTACTTC

d_call: -
v_call: TRBV2
clone_size: -
j_call: TRBJ1-2
cdr3_aa: CASSRGDYGYTF
cdr3_nt: TGTGCCAGCAGCCGGGGAGACTATGGCTACACCTTC

d_call: TRBD1
v_call: TRBV27
clone_size: few
j_call: TRBJ1-1
cdr3_aa: CASSTTGNSAFF
cdr3_nt: TGTGCCAGCAGTACGACAGGGAACTCGGCTTTCTTT